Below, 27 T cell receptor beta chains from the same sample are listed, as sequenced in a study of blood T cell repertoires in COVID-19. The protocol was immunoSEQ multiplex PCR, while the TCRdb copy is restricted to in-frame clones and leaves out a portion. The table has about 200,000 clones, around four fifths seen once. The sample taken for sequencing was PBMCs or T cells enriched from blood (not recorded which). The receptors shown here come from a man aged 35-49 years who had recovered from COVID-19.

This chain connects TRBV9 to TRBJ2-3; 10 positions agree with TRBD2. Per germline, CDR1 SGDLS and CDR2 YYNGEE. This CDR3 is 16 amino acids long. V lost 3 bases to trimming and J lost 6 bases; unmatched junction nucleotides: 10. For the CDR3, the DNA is TGTGCCAGCAGCGCCAGGACTAGCGGAGTGGGGGATACGCAGTATTTT. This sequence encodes CASSARTSGVGDTQYF.

CDR3 in DNA: TGCGCCAGCAGCCAAGAATGGAGGGAAGGGCCAAGTCGAGAAAAACTGTTTTTT. It specifies CASSQEWREGPSREKLFF. The chain employs TRBV4-1 and TRBJ1-4; D call uncertain. Germline V gene sequence: CDR1 MGHRA, CDR2 YSYEKL. Between the trimmed V and J ends, which lost 0 bases and 8 bases, there was a span of 22 bases. This CDR3 contains 18 residues.

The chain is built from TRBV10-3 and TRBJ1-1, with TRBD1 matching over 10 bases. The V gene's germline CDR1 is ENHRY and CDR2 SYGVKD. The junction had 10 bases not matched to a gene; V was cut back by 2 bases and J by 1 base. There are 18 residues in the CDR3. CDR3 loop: CAISEQAGTGAPNTEAFF. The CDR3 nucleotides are TGTGCCATCAGTGAGCAGGCCGGGACAGGGGCGCCGAACACTGAAGCTTTCTTT.

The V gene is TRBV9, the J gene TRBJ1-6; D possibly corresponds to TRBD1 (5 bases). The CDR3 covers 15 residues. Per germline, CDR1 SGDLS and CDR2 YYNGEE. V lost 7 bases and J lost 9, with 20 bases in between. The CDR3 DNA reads TGTGCCAGCTCAATTTCTGGGGCGTCAGGTTCACCCCTCCACTTT. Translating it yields CASSISGASGSPLHF.

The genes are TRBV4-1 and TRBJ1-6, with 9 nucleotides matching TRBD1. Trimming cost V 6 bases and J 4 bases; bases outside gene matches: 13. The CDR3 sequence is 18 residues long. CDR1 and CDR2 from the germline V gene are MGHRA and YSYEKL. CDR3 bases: TGCGCCAGCAGTTCCGGGACAGGGAGTGTCGCTTATAATTCACCCCTCCACTTT. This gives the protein CASSSGTGSVAYNSPLHF.

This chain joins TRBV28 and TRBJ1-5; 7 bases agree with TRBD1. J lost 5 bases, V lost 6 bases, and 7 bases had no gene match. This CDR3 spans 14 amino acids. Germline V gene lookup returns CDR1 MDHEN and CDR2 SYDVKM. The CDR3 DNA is TGTGCCAGCAGCACCGCCCAGGGGGATCAGCCCCAGCATTTT. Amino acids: CASSTAQGDQPQHF.

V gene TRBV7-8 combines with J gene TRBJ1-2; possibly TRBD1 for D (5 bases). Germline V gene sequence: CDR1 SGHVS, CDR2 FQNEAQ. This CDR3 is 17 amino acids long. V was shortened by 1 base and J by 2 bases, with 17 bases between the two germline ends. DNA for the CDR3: TGTGCCAGCAGCTTAGATCGGTGGCGGGGGAACAACTATGGCTACACCTTC. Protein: CASSLDRWRGNNYGYTF. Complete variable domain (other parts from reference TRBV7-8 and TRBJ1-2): GAGVSQSPRYKVAKRGQDVALRCDPISGHVSLFWYQQALGQGPEFLTYFQNEAQLDKSGLPSDRFFAERPEGSVSTLKIQRTQQEDSAVYLCASSLDRWRGNNYGYTFGSGTRLTVV.

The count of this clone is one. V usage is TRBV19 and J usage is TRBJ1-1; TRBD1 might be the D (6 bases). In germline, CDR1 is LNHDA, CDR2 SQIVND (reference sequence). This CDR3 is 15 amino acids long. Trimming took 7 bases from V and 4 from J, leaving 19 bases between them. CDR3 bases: TGTGCCAGTAACGGATTATTAAGAGGGGGCACTGAAGCTTTCTTT. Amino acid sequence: CASNGLLRGGTEAFF.

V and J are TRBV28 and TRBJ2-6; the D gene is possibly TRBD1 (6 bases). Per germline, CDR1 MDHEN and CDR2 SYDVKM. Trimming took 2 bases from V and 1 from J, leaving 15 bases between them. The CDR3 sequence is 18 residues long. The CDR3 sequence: CASSLRGRGTSGANVLTF. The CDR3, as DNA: TGTGCCAGCAGTTTACGGGGCAGGGGTACGTCTGGGGCCAACGTCCTGACTTTC. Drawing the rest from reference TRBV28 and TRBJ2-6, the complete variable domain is DVKVTQSSRYLVKRTGEKVFLECVQDMDHENMFWYRQDPGLGLRLIYFSYDVKMKEKGDIPEGYSVSREKKERFSLILESASTNQTSMYLCASSLRGRGTSGANVLTFGAGSRLTVL.

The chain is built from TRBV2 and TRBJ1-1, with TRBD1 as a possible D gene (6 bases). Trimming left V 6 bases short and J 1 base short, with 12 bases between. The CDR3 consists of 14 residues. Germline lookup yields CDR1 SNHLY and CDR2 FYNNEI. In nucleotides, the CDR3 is TGTGCCAGCAGCTACAGGGATCCGAACACTGAAGCTTTCTTT. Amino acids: CASSYRDPNTEAFF. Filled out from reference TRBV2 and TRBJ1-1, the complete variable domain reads EPEVTQTPSHQVTQMGQEVILRCVPISNHLYFYWYRQILGQKVEFLVSFYNNEISEKSEIFDDQFSVERPDGSNFTLKIRSTKLEDSAMYFCASSYRDPNTEAFFGQGTRLTVV.

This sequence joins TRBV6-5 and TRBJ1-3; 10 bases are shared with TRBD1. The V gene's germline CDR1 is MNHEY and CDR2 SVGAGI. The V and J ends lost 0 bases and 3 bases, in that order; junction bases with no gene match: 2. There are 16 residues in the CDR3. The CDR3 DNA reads TGTGCCAGCAGTTACTCCGGGACAGGGGTTGGAAACACCATATATTTT. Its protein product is CASSYSGTGVGNTIYF.

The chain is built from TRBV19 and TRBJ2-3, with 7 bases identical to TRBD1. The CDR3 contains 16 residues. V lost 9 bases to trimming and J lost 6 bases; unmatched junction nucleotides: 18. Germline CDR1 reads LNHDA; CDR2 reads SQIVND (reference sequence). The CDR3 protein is CASRVDRTPSSDTQYF. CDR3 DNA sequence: TGTGCCAGCCGCGTGGACAGGACACCGTCGTCGGATACGCAGTATTTT.

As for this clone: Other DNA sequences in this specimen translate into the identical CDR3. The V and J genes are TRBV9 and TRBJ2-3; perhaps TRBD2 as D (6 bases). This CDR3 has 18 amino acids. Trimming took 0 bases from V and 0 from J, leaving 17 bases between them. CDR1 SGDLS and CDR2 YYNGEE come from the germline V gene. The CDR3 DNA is TGTGCCAGCAGCGTAGGGGACTCAATGGGAACTAGCACAGATACGCAGTATTTT. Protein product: CASSVGDSMGTSTDTQYF.

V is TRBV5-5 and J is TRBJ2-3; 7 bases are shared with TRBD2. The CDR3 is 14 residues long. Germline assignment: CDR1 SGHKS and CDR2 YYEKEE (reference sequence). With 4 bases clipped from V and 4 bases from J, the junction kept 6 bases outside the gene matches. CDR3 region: CASSPREVPDTQYF. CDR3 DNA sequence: TGTGCCAGCAGCCCCCGGGAGGTCCCAGATACGCAGTATTTT. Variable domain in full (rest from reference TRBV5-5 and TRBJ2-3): DAGVTQSPTHLIKTRGQQVTLRCSPISGHKSVSWYQQVLGQGPQFIFQYYEKEERGRGNFPDRFSARQFPNYSSELNVNALLLGDSALYLCASSPREVPDTQYFGPGTRLTVL.

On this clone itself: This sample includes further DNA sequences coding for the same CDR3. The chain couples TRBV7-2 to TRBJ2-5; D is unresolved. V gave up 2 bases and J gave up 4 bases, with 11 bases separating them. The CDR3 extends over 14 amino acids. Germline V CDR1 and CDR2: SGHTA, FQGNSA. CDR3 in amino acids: CASSLLRVGETQYF. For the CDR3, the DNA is TGTGCCAGCAGCTTACTTCGGGTTGGAGAGACCCAGTACTTC.

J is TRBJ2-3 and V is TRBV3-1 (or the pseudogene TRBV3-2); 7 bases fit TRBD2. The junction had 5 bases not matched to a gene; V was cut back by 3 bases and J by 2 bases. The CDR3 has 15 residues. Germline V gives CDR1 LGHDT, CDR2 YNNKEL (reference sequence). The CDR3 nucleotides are TGTGCCAGCAGCCAGCTAGCGGACGCCACAGATACGCAGTATTTT. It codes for CASSQLADATDTQYF.

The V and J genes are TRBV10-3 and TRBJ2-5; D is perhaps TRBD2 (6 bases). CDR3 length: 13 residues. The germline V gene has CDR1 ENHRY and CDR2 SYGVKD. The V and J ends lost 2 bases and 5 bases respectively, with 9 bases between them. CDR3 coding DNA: TGTGCCATCAGTGAGGGGAGGTCGGAGACCCAGTACTTC. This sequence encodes CAISEGRSETQYF.

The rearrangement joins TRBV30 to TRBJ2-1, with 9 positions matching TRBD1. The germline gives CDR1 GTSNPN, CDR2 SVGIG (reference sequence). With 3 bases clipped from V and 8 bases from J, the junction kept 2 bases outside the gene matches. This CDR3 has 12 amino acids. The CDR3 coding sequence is TGTGCCTGGAGGGGACAGGGCCATGAGCAGTTCTTC. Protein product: CAWRGQGHEQFF.

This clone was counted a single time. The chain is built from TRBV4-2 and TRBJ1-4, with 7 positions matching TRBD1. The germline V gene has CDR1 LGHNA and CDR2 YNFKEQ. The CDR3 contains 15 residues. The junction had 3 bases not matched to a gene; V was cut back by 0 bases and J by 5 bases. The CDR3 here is CASSQEGQSNEKLFF. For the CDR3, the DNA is TGTGCCAGCAGCCAAGAGGGACAGTCGAATGAAAAACTGTTTTTT.

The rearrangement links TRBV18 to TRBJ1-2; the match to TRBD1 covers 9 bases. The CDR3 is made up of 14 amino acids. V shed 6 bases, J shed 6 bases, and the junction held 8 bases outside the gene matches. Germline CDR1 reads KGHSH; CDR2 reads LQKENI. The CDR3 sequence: CASSATGQGDGYTF. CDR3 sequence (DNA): TGTGCCAGCTCCGCCACGGGACAGGGAGATGGCTACACCTTC.

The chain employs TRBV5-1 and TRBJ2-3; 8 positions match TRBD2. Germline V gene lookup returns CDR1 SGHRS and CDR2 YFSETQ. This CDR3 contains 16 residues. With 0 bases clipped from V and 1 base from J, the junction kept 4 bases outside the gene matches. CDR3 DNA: TGCGCCAGCAGCTTGGGGACTAGCAGTGGCACAGATACGCAGTATTTT. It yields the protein CASSLGTSSGTDTQYF.

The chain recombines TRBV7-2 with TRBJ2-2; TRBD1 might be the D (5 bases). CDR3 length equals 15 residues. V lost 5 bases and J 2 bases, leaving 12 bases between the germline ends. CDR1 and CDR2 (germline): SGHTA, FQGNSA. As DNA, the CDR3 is TGTGCCAGCAGCCCAGTGGGGCGTAACACCGGGGAGCTGTTTTTT. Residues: CASSPVGRNTGELFF.

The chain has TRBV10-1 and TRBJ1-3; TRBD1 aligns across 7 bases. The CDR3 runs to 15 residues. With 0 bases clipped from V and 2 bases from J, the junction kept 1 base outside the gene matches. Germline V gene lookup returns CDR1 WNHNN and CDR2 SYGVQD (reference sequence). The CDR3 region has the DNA TGCGCCAGCAGTGAGTCTGGGACAGCTGGAAACACCATATATTTT. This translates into CASSESGTAGNTIYF.

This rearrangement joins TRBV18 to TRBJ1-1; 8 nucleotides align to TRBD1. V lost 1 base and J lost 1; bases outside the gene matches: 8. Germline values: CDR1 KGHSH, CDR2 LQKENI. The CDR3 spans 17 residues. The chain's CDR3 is CASSPRGSGGANTEAFF. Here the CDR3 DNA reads TGTGCCAGCTCACCACGTGGTTCAGGGGGCGCGAACACTGAAGCTTTCTTT.

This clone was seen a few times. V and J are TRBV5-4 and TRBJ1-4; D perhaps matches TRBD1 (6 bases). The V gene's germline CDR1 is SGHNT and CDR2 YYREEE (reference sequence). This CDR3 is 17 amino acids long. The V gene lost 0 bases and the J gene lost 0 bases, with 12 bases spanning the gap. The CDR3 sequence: CASSLGPAGATNEKLFF. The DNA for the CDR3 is TGTGCCAGCAGCTTGGGACCGGCAGGGGCAACTAATGAAAAACTGTTTTTT. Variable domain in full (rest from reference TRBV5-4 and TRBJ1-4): ETGVTQSPTHLIKTRGQQVTLRCSSQSGHNTVSWYQQALGQGPQFIFQYYREEENGRGNFPPRFSGLQFPNYSSELNVNALELDDSALYLCASSLGPAGATNEKLFFGSGTQLSVL.

The CDR3 reads CASSVEGVSYNEQFF. The CDR3 nucleotides read TGTGCCAGCAGCGTTGAGGGAGTGTCCTACAATGAGCAGTTCTTC. The V call is TRBV9, the J call TRBJ2-1; D perhaps matches TRBD2 (5 bases). CDR3 length equals 15 residues. Germline assignment: CDR1 SGDLS and CDR2 YYNGEE. The V end lost 2 bases, the J end lost 1 base, and 10 bases lay between the germline ends.

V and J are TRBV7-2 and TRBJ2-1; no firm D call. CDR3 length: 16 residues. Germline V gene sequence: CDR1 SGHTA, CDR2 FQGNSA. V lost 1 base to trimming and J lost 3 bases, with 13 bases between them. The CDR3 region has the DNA TGTGCCAGCAGCTTAGGTAGACCTCGACTCTACAATGAGCAGTTCTTC. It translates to CASSLGRPRLYNEQFF.